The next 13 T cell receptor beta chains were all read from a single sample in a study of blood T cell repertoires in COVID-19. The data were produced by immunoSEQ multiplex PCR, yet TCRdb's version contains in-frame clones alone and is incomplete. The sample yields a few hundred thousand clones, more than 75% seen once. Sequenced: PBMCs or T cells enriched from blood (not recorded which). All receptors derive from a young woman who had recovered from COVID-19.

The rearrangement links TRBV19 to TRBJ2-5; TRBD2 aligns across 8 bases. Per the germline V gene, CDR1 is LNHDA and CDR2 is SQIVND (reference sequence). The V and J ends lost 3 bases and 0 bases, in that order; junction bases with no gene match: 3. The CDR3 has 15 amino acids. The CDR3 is CASSILTSDQETQYF. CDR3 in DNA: TGTGCCAGTAGTATTCTGACTAGCGACCAAGAGACCCAGTACTTC.

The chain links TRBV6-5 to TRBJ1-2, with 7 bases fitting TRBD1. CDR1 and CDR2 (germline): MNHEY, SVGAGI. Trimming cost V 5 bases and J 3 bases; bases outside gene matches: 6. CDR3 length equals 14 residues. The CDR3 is CASSPRQGDYGYTF. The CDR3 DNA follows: TGTGCCAGCAGTCCTAGACAGGGCGACTATGGCTACACCTTC.

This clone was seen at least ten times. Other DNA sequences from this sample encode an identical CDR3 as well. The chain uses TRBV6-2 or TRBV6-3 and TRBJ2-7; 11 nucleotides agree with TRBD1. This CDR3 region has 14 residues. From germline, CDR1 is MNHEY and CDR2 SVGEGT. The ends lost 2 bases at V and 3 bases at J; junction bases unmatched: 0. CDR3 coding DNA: TGTGCCAGCAGTTACGGGACAGGGGGCTACGAGCAGTACTTC. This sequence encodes CASSYGTGGYEQYF.

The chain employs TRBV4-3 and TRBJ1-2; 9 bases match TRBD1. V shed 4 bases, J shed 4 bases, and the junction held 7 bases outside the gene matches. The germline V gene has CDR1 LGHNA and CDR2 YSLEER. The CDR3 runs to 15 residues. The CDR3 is CASSPYRDRAYGYTF. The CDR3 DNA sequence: TGCGCCAGCAGCCCCTACCGGGACAGGGCCTATGGCTACACCTTC.

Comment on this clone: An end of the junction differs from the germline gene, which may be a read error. The chain's CDR3 is CASSLAVGQGAQDGELFF. For the CDR3, the DNA is TGTGCTAGCAGCTTAGCGGTCGGGCAGGGGGCGCAGGACGGGGAGCTGTTTTTT. V and J are TRBV7-7 and TRBJ2-2, with 8 bases matching TRBD1. This CDR3 spans 18 amino acids. CDR1 is SSHAT and CDR2 is FNYEAQ in the germline V gene (reference sequence).

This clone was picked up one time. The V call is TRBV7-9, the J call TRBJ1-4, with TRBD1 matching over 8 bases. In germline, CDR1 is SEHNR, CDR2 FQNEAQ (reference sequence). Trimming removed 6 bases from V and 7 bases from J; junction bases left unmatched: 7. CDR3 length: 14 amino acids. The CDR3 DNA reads TGTGCCAGCAGAGTAGGACAGGGAGGTGAAAAACTGTTTTTT. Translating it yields CASRVGQGGEKLFF. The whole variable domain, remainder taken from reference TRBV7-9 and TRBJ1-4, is DTGVSQNPRHKITKRGQNVTFRCDPISEHNRLYWYRQTLGQGPEFLTYFQNEAQLEKSRLLSDRFSAERPKGSFSTLEIQRTEQGDSAMYLCASRVGQGGEKLFFGSGTQLSVL.

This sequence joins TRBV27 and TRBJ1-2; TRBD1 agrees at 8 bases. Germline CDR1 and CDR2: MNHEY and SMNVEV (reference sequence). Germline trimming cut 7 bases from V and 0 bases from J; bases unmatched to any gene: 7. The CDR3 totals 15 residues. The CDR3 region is CASNRGGGANYGYTF. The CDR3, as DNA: TGTGCCAGCAACAGGGGGGGAGGAGCTAACTATGGCTACACCTTC.

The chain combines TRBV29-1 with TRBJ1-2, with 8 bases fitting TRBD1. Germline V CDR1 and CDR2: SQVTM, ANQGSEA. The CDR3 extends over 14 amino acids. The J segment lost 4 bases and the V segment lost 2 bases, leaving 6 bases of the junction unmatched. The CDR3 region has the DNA TGCAGCGTTGAAAGGCCAGGGGGCCGCTATGGCTACACCTTC. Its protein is CSVERPGGRYGYTF.

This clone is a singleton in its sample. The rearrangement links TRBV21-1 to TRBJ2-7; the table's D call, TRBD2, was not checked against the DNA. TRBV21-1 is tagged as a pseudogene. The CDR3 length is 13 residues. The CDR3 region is CASPTGWTYEQYF. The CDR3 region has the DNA TGTGCCAGTCCGACGGGGTGGACCTACGAGCAGTACTTC.

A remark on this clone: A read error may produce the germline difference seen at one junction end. CDR3 nucleotide sequence: TGTGCCAGCAGCGTGGAGCCCCGTAATTTT. This encodes CASSVEPRNF. This chain joins TRBV9 and TRBJ1-6, with unresolved D. There are 10 residues in the CDR3. From germline, CDR1 is SGDLS and CDR2 YYNGEE.

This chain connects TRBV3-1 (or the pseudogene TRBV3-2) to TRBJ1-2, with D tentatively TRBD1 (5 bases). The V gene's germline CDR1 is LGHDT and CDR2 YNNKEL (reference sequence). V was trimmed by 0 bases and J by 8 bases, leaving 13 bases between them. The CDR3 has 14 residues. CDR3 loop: CASSQENGGNGYTF. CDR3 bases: TGTGCCAGCAGCCAAGAAAATGGGGGGAACGGCTACACCTTC.

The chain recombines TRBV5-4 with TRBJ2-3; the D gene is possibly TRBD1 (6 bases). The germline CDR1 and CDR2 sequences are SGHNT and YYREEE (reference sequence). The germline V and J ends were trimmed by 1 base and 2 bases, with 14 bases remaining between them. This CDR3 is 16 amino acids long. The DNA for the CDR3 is TGTGCCAGCAGCTTGAGCAGGGGTGCCAACACAGATACGCAGTATTTT. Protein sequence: CASSLSRGANTDTQYF.

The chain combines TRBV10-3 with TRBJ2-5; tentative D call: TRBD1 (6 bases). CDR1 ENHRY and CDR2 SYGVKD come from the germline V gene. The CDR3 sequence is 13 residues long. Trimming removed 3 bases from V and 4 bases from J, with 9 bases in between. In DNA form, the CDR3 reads TGTGCCATCAGTGAACAAGGGGGAGAGACCCAGTACTTC. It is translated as CAISEQGGETQYF.